What follows are 14 T cell receptor beta chains derived from one specimen sequenced in a study of T cell responses to AZD1222 COVID-19 vaccine. Assay: immunoSEQ multiplex PCR; the TCRdb copy retains only in-frame clones and omits some. This table holds about 68,000 clones, over 60% found once. The specimen was peripheral blood, collected on day 0 of AZD1222 vaccination. These receptors were taken from an adult in good health.

This clone came up once. The V gene is TRBV2, the J gene TRBJ1-4, with D hard to call. Trimming stripped 5 bases from V and 5 bases from J, with 9 bases between. The germline gives CDR1 SNHLY, CDR2 FYNNEI. This CDR3 is built from 13 residues. The CDR3 sequence: CASSPESNEKLFF. The CDR3 nucleotides are TGTGCCAGCAGTCCCGAGTCGAATGAAAAACTGTTTTTT.

The V and J genes are TRBV6-1 and TRBJ2-1; a weak D match, TRBD1 (5 bases). Germline V gene lookup returns CDR1 MNHNS and CDR2 SASEGT. Trimming removed 4 bases from V and 0 bases from J, with 13 bases in between. The CDR3 runs to 16 residues. The CDR3 is CASSGQQASSYNEQFF. The CDR3 coding sequence is TGTGCCAGCAGTGGACAACAGGCAAGCTCCTACAATGAGCAGTTCTTC.

The J gene is TRBJ1-2, the V gene TRBV5-6; D is uncertain. The germline V and J ends were trimmed by 0 bases and 3 bases, with 6 bases remaining between them. Per the germline V gene, CDR1 is SGHDT and CDR2 is YYEEEE. This CDR3 is 13 amino acids long. The CDR3 DNA reads TGTGCCAGCAGCTTGGGCACTTACTATGGCTACACCTTC. Protein sequence: CASSLGTYYGYTF.

The CDR3 reads CASSFYRGREQYF. The CDR3, as DNA: TGTGCCAGCAGCTTTTACAGGGGGCGGGAGCAGTACTTC. This rearrangement joins TRBV7-8 to TRBJ2-7, with 9 bases lining up with TRBD1. The CDR3 spans 13 residues. V dropped 3 bases and J dropped 7; count of bases not matched to a gene: 4. Germline V gene sequence: CDR1 SGHVS, CDR2 FQNEAQ.

J is TRBJ2-1 and V is TRBV7-9; D call uncertain. The CDR3 is 14 amino acids. Deletions cut 1 base from V and 6 bases from J, with 10 bases between. Germline V gene data show CDR1 as SEHNR and CDR2 as FQNEAQ (reference sequence). CDR3: CASSLVVASNEQFF. The CDR3 DNA sequence: TGTGCCAGCAGCTTAGTAGTGGCTTCCAATGAGCAGTTCTTC.

The V gene is TRBV29-1, the J gene TRBJ1-2; tentatively, D is TRBD1 (5 bases). Germline lookup yields CDR1 SQVTM and CDR2 ANQGSEA. There are 13 residues in the CDR3. V lost 2 bases, J lost 4 bases, and 11 bases lay in between. Here the CDR3 reads CSVEMGTRYGYTF. For the CDR3, the DNA is TGCAGCGTTGAAATGGGGACCCGCTATGGCTACACCTTC.

The chain employs TRBV2 and TRBJ1-2, with D tentatively TRBD1 (6 bases). Per the germline V gene, CDR1 is SNHLY and CDR2 is FYNNEI. Trimming cost V 8 bases and J 0 bases, with 10 bases left between them. The length of the CDR3 is 13 residues. CDR3 nucleotides: TGTGCCAGCCAGGGGTACTCTAACTATGGCTACACCTTC. Residues: CASQGYSNYGYTF.

The J gene is TRBJ2-7, the V gene TRBV5-4; D unresolved. CDR3 length equals 12 residues. V gave up 1 base and J gave up 7 bases, with 9 bases separating them. Germline loops: CDR1 SGHNT, CDR2 YYREEE (reference sequence). CDR3 loop: CASSLFHSEQYF. The CDR3 bases are TGTGCCAGCAGCTTGTTTCATAGTGAGCAGTACTTC. The whole variable domain, remainder taken from reference TRBV5-4 and TRBJ2-7, is ETGVTQSPTHLIKTRGQQVTLRCSSQSGHNTVSWYQQALGQGPQFIFQYYREEENGRGNFPPRFSGLQFPNYSSELNVNALELDDSALYLCASSLFHSEQYFGPGTRLTVT.

The chain combines TRBV19 with TRBJ2-3, with 8 bases matching TRBD2. Trimming removed 6 bases from V and 5 bases from J; junction bases left unmatched: 16. The CDR3 contains 17 residues. From germline, CDR1 is LNHDA and CDR2 SQIVND (reference sequence). CDR3 bases: TGTGCCAGTAGCCCTGGCTCGGGGGGGAGTAGATTAGATACGCAGTATTTT. Amino acids: CASSPGSGGSRLDTQYF.

This CDR3 is CASSEQGGEQFF. The CDR3 nucleotides read TGTGCCAGCAGTGAACAGGGTGGTGAGCAGTTCTTC. The chain links TRBV6-4 to TRBJ2-1; D is perhaps TRBD1 (6 bases). Trimming stripped 3 bases from V and 9 bases from J, with 9 bases between. CDR3 size: 12 residues. The germline V gene encodes CDR1 MRHNA and CDR2 SNTAGT.

The table lists this clone with a count of one. The chain recombines TRBV9 with TRBJ2-5, with 9 bases matching TRBD1. The CDR3 has 16 amino acids. Germline V gene lookup returns CDR1 SGDLS and CDR2 YYNGEE. V shed 4 bases, J shed 5 bases, and the junction held 12 bases outside the gene matches. The CDR3 loop reads CASSWTGVNSGETQYF. The CDR3 DNA follows: TGTGCCAGCAGCTGGACAGGGGTGAACTCAGGGGAGACCCAGTACTTC.

This clone was seen just once. This chain joins TRBV3-1 (or the pseudogene TRBV3-2) and TRBJ2-1, with 8 positions matching TRBD2. The CDR3 contains 14 residues. In germline, CDR1 is LGHDT, CDR2 YNNKEL (reference sequence). Trimming cost V 10 bases and J 7 bases; bases outside gene matches: 12. The CDR3 DNA sequence: TGTGCCATCGGGTTCGGGGGGGCTCATAATGAGCAGTTCTTC. Its translation is CAIGFGGAHNEQFF.

The chain is built from TRBV4-1 and TRBJ1-4, with TRBD1 identical over 9 bases. Looked up from germline, CDR1 is MGHRA and CDR2 is YSYEKL. The CDR3 length is 16 residues. Unmatched junction bases numbered 11, after V lost 4 bases and J lost 8 bases. The CDR3 sequence: CASSRDRVLAREKLFF. CDR3 DNA sequence: TGCGCCAGCAGCCGGGACAGGGTATTGGCCCGGGAAAAACTGTTTTTT.

The chain links TRBV6-5 to TRBJ2-7; D is unresolved. V was clipped by 5 bases and J by 5 bases, with 16 bases between them. CDR1 and CDR2 from the germline V gene are MNHEY and SVGAGI. There are 14 residues in the CDR3. CDR3 sequence reads: CASSTTYIRDEQYF. In DNA, the CDR3 is TGTGCCAGCAGTACAACCTACATAAGGGACGAGCAGTACTTC.